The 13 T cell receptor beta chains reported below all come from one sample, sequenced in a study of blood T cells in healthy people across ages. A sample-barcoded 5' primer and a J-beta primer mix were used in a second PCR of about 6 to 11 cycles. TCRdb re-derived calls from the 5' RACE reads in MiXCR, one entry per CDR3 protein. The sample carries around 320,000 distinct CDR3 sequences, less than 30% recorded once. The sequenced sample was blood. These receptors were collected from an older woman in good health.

The CDR3 bases are TGTGCCAGCAGCCAACTACAAGAGAGGAGTGGCTACACCTTC. Its protein product is CASSQLQERSGYTF. This chain joins TRBV3-1 and TRBJ1-2; no reliable D call. Trimming left V 2 bases short and J 7 bases short, with 14 bases between. The CDR3 sequence is 14 residues long. Germline CDR1 reads LGHDT; CDR2 reads YNNKEL (reference sequence).

The CDR3 region is CASSREEPGQGSYNEQFF. CDR3 bases: TGCGCCAGCAGCCGAGAGGAGCCGGGACAGGGTTCCTACAATGAGCAGTTCTTC. The chain recombines TRBV4-1 with TRBJ2-1; 9 nucleotides agree with TRBD1. CDR3 length equals 18 residues. From germline, CDR1 is MGHRA and CDR2 YSYEKL. The trim removed 4 bases at V and 1 base at J, leaving 11 bases unmatched.

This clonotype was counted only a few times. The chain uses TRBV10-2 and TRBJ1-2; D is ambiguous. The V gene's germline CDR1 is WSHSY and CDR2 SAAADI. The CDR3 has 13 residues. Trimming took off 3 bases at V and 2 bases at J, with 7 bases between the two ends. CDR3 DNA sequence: TGCGCCAGCAGTGACGGCCAGAACTATGGCTACACCTTC. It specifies CASSDGQNYGYTF.

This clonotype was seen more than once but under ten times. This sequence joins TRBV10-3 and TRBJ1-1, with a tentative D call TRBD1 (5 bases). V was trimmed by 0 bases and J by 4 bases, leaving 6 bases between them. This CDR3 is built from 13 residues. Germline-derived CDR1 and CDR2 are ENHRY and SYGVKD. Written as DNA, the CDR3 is TGTGCCATCAGTGAGTCAAGGGGCACTGAAGCTTTCTTT. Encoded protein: CAISESRGTEAFF.

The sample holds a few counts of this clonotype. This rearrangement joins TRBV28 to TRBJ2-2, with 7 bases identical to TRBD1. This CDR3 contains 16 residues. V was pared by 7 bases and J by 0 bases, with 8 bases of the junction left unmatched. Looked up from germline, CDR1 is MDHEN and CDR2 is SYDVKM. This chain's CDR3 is CASTDGQAPNTGELFF. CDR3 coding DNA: TGTGCCAGCACTGACGGACAGGCCCCGAACACCGGGGAGCTGTTTTTT.

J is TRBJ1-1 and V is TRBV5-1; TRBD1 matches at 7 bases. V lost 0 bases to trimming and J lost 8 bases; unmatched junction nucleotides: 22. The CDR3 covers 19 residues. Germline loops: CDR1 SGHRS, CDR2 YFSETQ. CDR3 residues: CASSLDYRTGAFGGPEAFF. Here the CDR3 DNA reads TGCGCCAGCAGCTTGGATTATCGGACAGGCGCATTTGGTGGACCCGAAGCTTTCTTT.

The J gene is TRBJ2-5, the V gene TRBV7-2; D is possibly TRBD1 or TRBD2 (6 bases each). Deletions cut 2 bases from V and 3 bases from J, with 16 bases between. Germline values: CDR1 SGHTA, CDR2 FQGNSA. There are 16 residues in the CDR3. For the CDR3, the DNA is TGTGCCAGCAGCTTAATGCCCAAGGAGGGGGAAGAGACCCAGTACTTC. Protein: CASSLMPKEGEETQYF.

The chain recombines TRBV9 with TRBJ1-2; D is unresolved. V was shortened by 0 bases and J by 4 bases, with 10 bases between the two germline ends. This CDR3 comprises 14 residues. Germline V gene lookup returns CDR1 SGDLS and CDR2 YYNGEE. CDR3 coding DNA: TGTGCCAGCAGCGTAGAACTGGGAGGCTATGGCTACACCTTC. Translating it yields CASSVELGGYGYTF. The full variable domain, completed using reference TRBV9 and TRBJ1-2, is DSGVTQTPKHLITATGQRVTLRCSPRSGDLSVYWYQQSLDQGLQFLIQYYNGEERAKGNILERFSAQQFPDLHSELNLSSLELGDSALYFCASSVELGGYGYTFGSGTRLTVV.

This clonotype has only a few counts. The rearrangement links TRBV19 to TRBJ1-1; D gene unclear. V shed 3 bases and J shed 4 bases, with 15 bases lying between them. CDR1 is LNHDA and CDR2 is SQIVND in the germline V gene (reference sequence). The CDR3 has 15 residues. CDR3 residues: CASSITGTAGTEAFF. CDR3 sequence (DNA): TGTGCCAGTAGTATTACGGGTACGGCCGGCACTGAAGCTTTCTTT.

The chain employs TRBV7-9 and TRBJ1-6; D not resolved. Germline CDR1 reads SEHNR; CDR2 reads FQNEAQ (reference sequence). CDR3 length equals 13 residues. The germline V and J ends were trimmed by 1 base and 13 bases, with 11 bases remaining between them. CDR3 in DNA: TGTGCCAGCAGCTTAGACTTATTTGAGCCCCTCCACTTT. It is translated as CASSLDLFEPLHF.

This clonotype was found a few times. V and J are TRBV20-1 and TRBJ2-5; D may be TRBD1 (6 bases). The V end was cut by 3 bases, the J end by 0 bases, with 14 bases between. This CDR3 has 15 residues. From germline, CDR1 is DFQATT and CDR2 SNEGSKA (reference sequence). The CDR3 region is CSASLLGGNQETQYF. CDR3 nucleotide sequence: TGCAGTGCTAGTCTCTTAGGGGGAAACCAAGAGACCCAGTACTTC.

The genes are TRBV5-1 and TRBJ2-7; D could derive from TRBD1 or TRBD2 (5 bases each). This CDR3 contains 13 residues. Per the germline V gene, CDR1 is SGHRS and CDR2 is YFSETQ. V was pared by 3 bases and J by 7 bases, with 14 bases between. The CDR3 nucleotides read TGCGCCAGCAGCTCCGGGACCGCCCTGGAGCAGTACTTC. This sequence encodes CASSSGTALEQYF. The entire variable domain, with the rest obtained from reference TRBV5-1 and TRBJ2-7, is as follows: KAGVTQTPRYLIKTRGQQVTLSCSPISGHRSVSWYQQTPGQGLQFLFEYFSETQRNKGNFPGRFSGRQFSNSRSEMNVSTLELGDSALYLCASSSGTALEQYFGPGTRLTVT.

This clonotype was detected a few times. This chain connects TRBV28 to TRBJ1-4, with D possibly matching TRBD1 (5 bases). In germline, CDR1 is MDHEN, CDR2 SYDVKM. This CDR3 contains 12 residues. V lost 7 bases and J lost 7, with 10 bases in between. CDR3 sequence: CASTQGAEKLFF. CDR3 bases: TGTGCCAGCACGCAGGGTGCTGAAAAACTGTTTTTT.